Listed here are 9 T cell receptor beta chains from one sample, sequenced in a study of human T cells and chemical hapten exposure. Noted time point: pre-sensitization, week 0. Documented treatment: therapeutic diphenylcyclopropenone sensitization with weekly scalp DPC. From the RACE reads, TCRdb called clonotypes with MiXCR, one entry per CDR3 protein. The data hold more than 300,000 distinct CDR3 sequences, with roughly 5.3% observed a single time. This specimen consisted of whole blood, obtained in connection with sensitization to the hapten diphenylcyclopropenone (DPC). Receptors originate from a woman aged 50 to 60 with alopecia areata. Some clones in this sample may be carry-over from other donors' samples.

This chain links TRBV24-1 with TRBJ1-6; D gene unclear. This CDR3 is built from 17 residues. Trimming cost V 0 bases and J 7 bases, with 15 bases left between them. Germline values: CDR1 KGHDR, CDR2 SFDVKD. CDR3 sequence reads: CATSDLRAVPPNSPLHF. The CDR3 DNA is TGTGCCACCAGTGATTTGAGGGCGGTGCCACCAAATTCACCCCTCCACTTT.

This clonotype was seen many times. J is TRBJ1-5 and V is TRBV27; D uncertain. CDR1 and CDR2 from the germline V gene are MNHEY and SMNVEV (reference sequence). CDR3 size: 16 residues. The V end was cut by 0 bases, the J end by 1 base, with 10 bases between. Here the CDR3 reads CASSLSHKWSNQPQHF. The CDR3 DNA reads as TGTGCCAGCAGTTTATCTCATAAATGGAGCAATCAGCCCCAGCATTTT.

This clonotype showed up just a few times. This sequence joins TRBV6-1 and TRBJ2-1; no firm D call. The length of the CDR3 is 12 residues. Germline V CDR1 and CDR2: MNHNS, SASEGT. V shed 7 bases and J shed 6 bases, with 10 bases lying between them. CDR3 in DNA: TGTGCCAGCATATCTGAAGTCAATGAGCAGTTCTTC. Its protein product is CASISEVNEQFF.

The gene calls are TRBV6-4 and TRBJ1-5, with D unresolved. Trimming removed 2 bases from V and 6 bases from J, with 8 bases in between. The CDR3 has 13 residues. Germline lookup yields CDR1 MRHNA and CDR2 SNTAGT. The CDR3 sequence is CASSDGRGQPQHF. The CDR3 bases are TGTGCCAGCAGTGACGGGCGGGGTCAGCCCCAGCATTTT.

The chain links TRBV2 to TRBJ1-2; 10 nucleotides match TRBD1. V dropped 3 bases and J dropped 5; count of bases not matched to a gene: 3. The CDR3 has 14 amino acids. The germline CDR1 and CDR2 sequences are SNHLY and FYNNEI. CDR3 DNA: TGTGCCAGCAGTGATGGGGGACAGGGGTATGGCTACACCTTC. The encoded protein is CASSDGGQGYGYTF.

This clonotype was detected many times. Here the CDR3 reads CASSQDNSGVYNEQFF. CDR3 coding DNA: TGCGCCAGCAGCCAAGACAACAGCGGGGTCTACAATGAGCAGTTCTTC. V is TRBV4-3 and J is TRBJ2-1; TRBD2 matches 7 bases. Trimming cost V 0 bases and J 3 bases; bases outside gene matches: 5. This CDR3 is 16 amino acids long. Germline V gives CDR1 LGHNA, CDR2 YSLEER.

This clonotype has a count of ten or more. J is TRBJ2-1 and V is TRBV28, with 10 nucleotides matching TRBD1. Losses at the gene ends were 5 bases for V and 0 bases for J; bases not matched to a gene: 10. Germline CDR1 and CDR2: MDHEN and SYDVKM. The CDR3 totals 18 residues. CDR3 in amino acids: CASSIKPGQGSSYNEQFF. Written as DNA, the CDR3 is TGTGCCAGCAGTATAAAACCGGGACAGGGGAGCTCCTACAATGAGCAGTTCTTC.

This clonotype was detected only a few times. V usage is TRBV5-1 and J usage is TRBJ1-5; D is possibly TRBD1 (5 bases). This CDR3 contains 14 residues. Germline CDR1 is SGHRS and CDR2 is YFSETQ. Trimming cost V 2 bases and J 3 bases, with 9 bases left between them. For the CDR3, the DNA is TGCGCCAGCAGCTTATCGACAGTCAATCAGCCCCAGCATTTT. Encoded protein: CASSLSTVNQPQHF.

This clonotype was detected ten times or more. This chain connects TRBV20-1 to TRBJ2-7, with D possibly matching TRBD1 (6 bases). Germline V gene sequence: CDR1 DFQATT, CDR2 SNEGSKA (reference sequence). Trimming removed 3 bases at V and 2 bases at J, with 14 bases between. This CDR3 has 14 residues. In DNA, the CDR3 is TGCAGTGCTAGGGGGGACACCCTCACCTACGAGCAGTACTTC. It encodes CSARGDTLTYEQYF.